A single sample gave rise to the 14 T cell receptor beta chains below, sequenced in a study of blood T cell repertoires in COVID-19. Only in-frame clones appear in the TCRdb table, and some are missing; sequencing was by immunoSEQ multiplex PCR. Of 160,000 or so clones listed, about 80% are singletons. The sample was peripheral blood. The receptors shown here come from a man in his sixties with acute or convalescent COVID-19.

The chain couples TRBV3-1 (or the pseudogene TRBV3-2) to TRBJ2-3; 9 bases align to TRBD2. Germline CDR1 and CDR2: LGHDT and YNNKEL (reference sequence). V lost 4 bases, J lost 8 bases, and 7 bases stayed unmatched. CDR3 length: 14 amino acids. CDR3 sequence: CASSRLAGVGTQYF. CDR3 sequence (DNA): TGTGCCAGCAGCCGCTTAGCGGGAGTTGGTACGCAGTATTTT.

Regarding this clone: This sample also contains other DNA sequences that code for the same CDR3. The rearrangement uses TRBV2 and TRBJ1-2; D is perhaps TRBD1 (6 bases). V was trimmed by 8 bases and J by 0 bases, leaving 13 bases between them. This CDR3 region has 14 residues. The V gene's germline CDR1 is SNHLY and CDR2 FYNNEI. The CDR3: CASSRTETNYGYTF. For the CDR3, the DNA is TGTGCCAGCTCTAGGACAGAAACTAACTATGGCTACACCTTC.

About this clone itself: This specimen includes other DNA sequences encoding the same CDR3. The chain couples TRBV5-1 to TRBJ2-1; D is perhaps TRBD2 (5 bases). Germline V gene sequence: CDR1 SGHRS, CDR2 YFSETQ. The CDR3 consists of 15 residues. Trimming cost V 0 bases and J 0 bases, with 7 bases left between them. CDR3 loop: CASSLDEGSYNEQFF. The CDR3 bases are TGCGCCAGCAGCTTGGATGAGGGCTCCTACAATGAGCAGTTCTTC. Using reference TRBV5-1 and TRBJ2-1 for the parts outside the CDR3, the full variable domain is KAGVTQTPRYLIKTRGQQVTLSCSPISGHRSVSWYQQTPGQGLQFLFEYFSETQRNKGNFPGRFSGRQFSNSRSEMNVSTLELGDSALYLCASSLDEGSYNEQFFGPGTRLTVL.

The V and J genes are TRBV7-3 and TRBJ2-1; TRBD2 might be the D (7 bases). The germline CDR1 and CDR2 sequences are SGHTA and FQGTGA. Deletions cut 4 bases from V and 7 bases from J, with 20 bases between. CDR3 length equals 16 residues. The DNA of the CDR3 is TGTGCCAGCAGCTCGACAGGTGCTAGCGGCAAGAATGAGCAGTTCTTC. This translates into CASSSTGASGKNEQFF.

The chain links TRBV3-1 (or the pseudogene TRBV3-2) to TRBJ1-1; D ambiguous. V lost 3 bases and J lost 0, with 8 bases in between. The CDR3 is made up of 14 amino acids. Germline CDR1 reads LGHDT; CDR2 reads YNNKEL (reference sequence). CDR3 protein: CASSQGNMNTEAFF. Here the CDR3 DNA reads TGTGCCAGCAGCCAGGGCAACATGAACACTGAAGCTTTCTTT.

The chain joins TRBV19 to TRBJ1-6; TRBD1 agrees at 9 bases. CDR3 length: 14 residues. From germline, CDR1 is LNHDA and CDR2 SQIVND (reference sequence). J gave up 7 bases and V 8 bases, and 6 bases lay outside the gene matches. This CDR3 is CASEWGQGNSPLHF. The CDR3 coding sequence is TGTGCCAGTGAATGGGGACAGGGAAATTCACCCCTCCACTTT.

This clone has more than one count but fewer than ten. The chain couples TRBV7-2 to TRBJ2-3; 7 positions match TRBD2. V trimming: 4 bases; J trimming: 0 bases; junction bases outside the gene matches: 1. Germline assignment: CDR1 SGHTA and CDR2 FQGNSA. CDR3 length equals 14 residues. CDR3 sequence: CASSSGGSTDTQYF. The CDR3 DNA reads TGTGCCAGCAGCTCGGGGGGTAGCACAGATACGCAGTATTTT.

The V and J genes are TRBV5-5 and TRBJ1-4; D might be TRBD1 (6 bases). The ends were cut back, 2 bases at V and 4 bases at J, with 9 bases in the middle. Germline CDR1 is SGHKS and CDR2 is YYEKEE (reference sequence). The CDR3 covers 14 residues. The DNA of the CDR3 is TGTGCCAGCAGCTTACAGGGTATTAATGAAAAACTGTTTTTT. Its protein is CASSLQGINEKLFF.

The chain is built from TRBV6-5 and TRBJ2-7, with TRBD1 matching over 10 bases. Trimming at V came to 4 bases and at J to 6 bases, leaving 9 bases not matched to a gene. Germline V CDR1 and CDR2: MNHEY, SVGAGI. This CDR3 is built from 15 residues. This CDR3 is CASSFAGTGVSEQYF. The CDR3 DNA reads as TGTGCCAGCAGTTTCGCCGGGACAGGGGTCTCCGAGCAGTACTTC.

The chain uses TRBV10-1 and TRBJ1-4; 10 bases fit TRBD1. With V trimmed by 0 bases and J by 4 bases, 5 bases remained unmatched. This CDR3 contains 17 residues. Germline V gene lookup returns CDR1 WNHNN and CDR2 SYGVQD (reference sequence). CDR3 coding DNA: TGCGCCAGCAGTGAGTCCCCGGGACAGGGGATTAATGAAAAACTGTTTTTT. Protein product: CASSESPGQGINEKLFF.

The rearrangement uses TRBV29-1 and TRBJ2-2; possibly TRBD1 for D (6 bases). Trimming cost V 5 bases and J 7 bases, with 14 bases left between them. This CDR3 is built from 13 residues. CDR1 is SQVTM and CDR2 is ANQGSEA in the germline V gene. CDR3 nucleotide sequence: TGCAGCGTTTCCACAGGGATAGTCGGGGAGCTGTTTTTT. It encodes CSVSTGIVGELFF.

This chain joins TRBV6-7 and TRBJ2-3, with D possibly TRBD1 on 7 matching bases. TRBV6-7 is an ORF, with its function uncertain. V lost 2 bases, J lost 1 base, and 28 bases lay in between. The CDR3 length is 21 residues. The CDR3 sequence: CASSYPYFLDRRDSRTDTQYF. As DNA, the CDR3 is TGTGCCAGCAGTTACCCTTATTTCTTGGACAGGAGGGACTCTCGCACAGATACGCAGTATTTT.

V is TRBV6-5 and J is TRBJ1-2, with D unresolved. The CDR3 totals 15 residues. V was clipped by 0 bases and J by 1 base, with 9 bases between them. The V gene's germline CDR1 is MNHEY and CDR2 SVGAGI. The CDR3 sequence: CASSYSSRVNYGYTF. The CDR3 coding sequence is TGTGCCAGCAGTTACTCATCACGGGTTAACTATGGCTACACCTTC.

This chain joins TRBV28 and TRBJ2-7, with D perhaps TRBD2 (6 bases). This CDR3 is built from 11 residues. Germline V gene data show CDR1 as MDHEN and CDR2 as SYDVKM. Deletions cut 8 bases from V and 3 bases from J, with 8 bases between. CDR3 nucleotides: TGTGCCAGCGGGGGGAGCTACGAGCAGTACTTC. It codes for CASGGSYEQYF.